The 20 T cell receptor beta chains below were found in one sample sequenced in a study of T cells in Graves' hyperthyroidism and ophthalmopathy (dated by TCRdb to the late 2010s). Libraries came from multiplex PCR. The instrument given in TCRdb is Illumina HiSeq 2000. The TCR beta CDR3 regions were amplified from RNA transcripts. A first-round RT-PCR of the TCR CDR3 used the HTBI primer set with the Qiagen OneStep RT-PCR kit. In-frame beta chains were kept once TCRdb had trimmed the public reads at Q25 with fastp and called clones with MiXCR. Identical CDR3 proteins give one entry, which carries the most common genes and DNA. The sample table records about 350,000 distinct CDR3 sequences; about a fifth of these occur just once. The top ten clonotypes cover about 3.7% of the sample. The source material was blood. These receptors all come from a woman aged 18-29 years with Graves' hyperthyroidism.

The table lists this clonotype with many counts. The genes are TRBV5-1 and TRBJ2-5; 9 bases fit TRBD2. Germline CDR1 SGHRS, CDR2 YFSETQ. This CDR3 is built from 17 residues. The trim removed 0 bases at V and 0 bases at J, leaving 6 bases unmatched. The DNA for the CDR3 is TGCGCCAGCAGCTTGGGCCCTAGCGGGATGTACCAAGAGACCCAGTACTTC. Its translation is CASSLGPSGMYQETQYF.

This clonotype came up many times. This chain uses TRBV29-1 with TRBJ1-5; D perhaps matches TRBD1 (6 bases). V was pared by 4 bases and J by 3 bases, with 16 bases between. The CDR3 length is 15 residues. Germline values: CDR1 SQVTM, CDR2 ANQGSEA. CDR3 amino acids: CSVGGGRGANQPQHF. In DNA form, the CDR3 reads TGCAGCGTTGGAGGGGGGCGGGGGGCCAATCAGCCCCAGCATTTT.

This clonotype has a handful of counts. This chain uses TRBV20-1 with TRBJ2-2; D unresolved. The CDR3 has 16 amino acids. From germline, CDR1 is DFQATT and CDR2 SNEGSKA (reference sequence). Deletions cut 1 base from V and 1 base from J, with 13 bases between. CDR3 nucleotide sequence: TGCAGTGCTAGAGGAGTAGAAAACGTGAACACCGGGGAGCTGTTTTTT. Its protein is CSARGVENVNTGELFF.

This clonotype has a count of ten or more. The gene calls are TRBV7-9 and TRBJ1-2; 9 positions agree with TRBD1. This CDR3 has 14 residues. The junction had 9 bases not matched to a gene; V was cut back by 5 bases and J by 8 bases. Germline-derived CDR1 and CDR2 are SEHNR and FQNEAQ (reference sequence). The DNA for the CDR3 is TGTGCCAGCAGCAGGAAACAGGGGGCCTTGGGCTACACCTTC. This gives the protein CASSRKQGALGYTF. Drawing the rest from reference TRBV7-9 and TRBJ1-2, the complete variable domain is DTGVSQNPRHKITKRGQNVTFRCDPISEHNRLYWYRQTLGQGPEFLTYFQNEAQLEKSRLLSDRFSAERPKGSFSTLEIQRTEQGDSAMYLCASSRKQGALGYTFGSGTRLTVV.

CDR3 sequence (DNA): TGCAGTGCGAAAACAGGGTGGGGCTATGGCTACACCTTC. Its translation is CSAKTGWGYGYTF. The chain employs TRBV20-1 and TRBJ1-2; D might be TRBD1 (6 bases). CDR1 is DFQATT and CDR2 is SNEGSKA in the germline V gene (reference sequence). V lost 6 bases and J 4 bases, leaving 15 bases between the germline ends. The length of the CDR3 is 13 residues.

In its sample, this clonotype was seen many times. The chain joins TRBV15 to TRBJ1-2; a possible D gene is TRBD1 (5 bases). The CDR3 runs to 16 residues. Trimming took off 0 bases at V and 4 bases at J, with 15 bases between the two ends. CDR1 and CDR2 (germline): LNHNV, YYDKDF (reference sequence). This chain's CDR3 is CATSRDRTGRPYGYTF. CDR3 sequence (DNA): TGTGCCACCAGCAGAGATCGGACGGGGCGGCCCTATGGCTACACCTTC.

In its sample, this clonotype was seen many times. The chain carries TRBV29-1 and TRBJ2-7; D uncertain. Germline V gives CDR1 SQVTM, CDR2 ANQGSEA. This CDR3 spans 12 amino acids. V lost 4 bases, J lost 4 bases, and 11 bases lay in between. This CDR3 is CSVGHGRYEQYF. The CDR3 region has the DNA TGCAGCGTTGGACACGGACGGTACGAGCAGTACTTC.

This clonotype was counted many times. The chain couples TRBV18 to TRBJ1-3, with 7 bases that match TRBD1. The CDR3 has 14 residues. CDR1 and CDR2 from the germline V gene are KGHSH and LQKENI. J was trimmed by 4 bases and V by 2 bases; bases with no gene match: 2. As DNA, the CDR3 is TGTGCCAGCTCACCAGACAGGGTCGGAAACACCATATATTTT. Translated: CASSPDRVGNTIYF.

This clonotype was observed many times. The rearrangement joins TRBV12-3 or TRBV12-4 to TRBJ1-3; no reliable D call. This CDR3 contains 14 residues. Trimming stripped 2 bases from V and 7 bases from J, with 12 bases between. Written as DNA, the CDR3 is TGTGCCAGCAGTTTAAGTGGAGGGAGGAACACCATATATTTT. It codes for CASSLSGGRNTIYF.

This clonotype was seen many times. The chain couples TRBV12-3 or TRBV12-4 to TRBJ1-5, with D possibly being TRBD1 (6 bases). CDR3 length: 14 residues. Trimming removed 3 bases from V and 4 bases from J, with 10 bases in between. CDR3 loop: CASSFLQGNQPQHF. Written as DNA, the CDR3 is TGTGCCAGCAGTTTTTTACAGGGTAATCAGCCCCAGCATTTT.

V gene TRBV6-1 combines with J gene TRBJ1-1, with D perhaps matching TRBD1 (5 bases). Germline CDR1 reads MNHNS; CDR2 reads SASEGT. This CDR3 contains 14 residues. V was pared by 0 bases and J by 10 bases, with 15 bases between. The CDR3 sequence: CASSEALGRDPAFF. The CDR3 nucleotides are TGTGCCAGCAGTGAAGCCCTAGGGAGGGACCCAGCTTTCTTT.

This clonotype has at least ten counts. V is TRBV2 and J is TRBJ2-2; D is undetermined. Trimming removed 2 bases at V and 5 bases at J, with 12 bases between. The CDR3 runs to 15 residues. Germline values: CDR1 SNHLY, CDR2 FYNNEI. CDR3 sequence: CASSELSLGTGELFF. CDR3 nucleotides: TGTGCCAGCAGTGAACTGTCCTTAGGAACCGGGGAGCTGTTTTTT.

This clonotype appeared a few times. The chain combines TRBV19 with TRBJ1-2; D is undetermined. There are 12 residues in the CDR3. Per germline, CDR1 LNHDA and CDR2 SQIVND (reference sequence). Trimming removed 7 bases from V and 0 bases from J, with 6 bases in between. The CDR3 nucleotides read TGTGCCAGTAACATGGCTAACTATGGCTACACCTTC. Translating it yields CASNMANYGYTF.

This clonotype was found many times. This sequence joins TRBV5-1 and TRBJ1-2; possibly TRBD1 for D (6 bases). V dropped 0 bases and J dropped 0 bases, with 12 bases sitting between them. CDR1 and CDR2 (germline): SGHRS, YFSETQ. The length of the CDR3 is 16 residues. The CDR3 DNA is TGCGCCAGCAGCTTGGGAGCAGGGGCATCTAACTATGGCTACACCTTC. This sequence encodes CASSLGAGASNYGYTF.

This clonotype was seen many times. The CDR3 reads CASSEAGGYTEAFF. DNA of the CDR3: TGTGCCAGCAGTGAAGCAGGGGGCTACACTGAAGCTTTCTTT. V is TRBV2 and J is TRBJ1-1, with 7 nucleotides matching TRBD1. Germline assignment: CDR1 SNHLY and CDR2 FYNNEI. The CDR3 covers 14 residues. The trim removed 0 bases at V and 3 bases at J, leaving 1 base unmatched.

This chain connects TRBV4-1 to TRBJ2-5; the match to TRBD2 covers 13 bases. The V gene's germline CDR1 is MGHRA and CDR2 YSYEKL. This CDR3 has 19 amino acids. V was pared by 1 base and J by 4 bases, with 12 bases of the junction left unmatched. The CDR3 coding sequence is TGCGCCAGCAGCCAAGGAATCCCACGACTAGCGGGGGGTCGAGAGACCCAGTACTTC. It is translated as CASSQGIPRLAGGRETQYF.

The chain couples TRBV12-3 or TRBV12-4 to TRBJ1-2, with D possibly matching TRBD1 (5 bases). Between the trimmed V and J ends, which lost 7 bases and 6 bases, there was a span of 24 bases. The CDR3 extends over 16 amino acids. The CDR3 is CASNPRGEQAAHGYTF. CDR3 bases: TGTGCCAGCAATCCTCGGGGGGAGCAGGCGGCTCATGGCTACACCTTC.

This clonotype was counted many times. This chain joins TRBV2 and TRBJ1-1; possible D gene TRBD1, 5 bases. The CDR3 is made up of 15 amino acids. CDR1 and CDR2 from the germline V gene are SNHLY and FYNNEI. V was clipped by 6 bases and J by 1 base, with 15 bases between them. DNA for the CDR3: TGTGCCAGCAGCGACCCCGGGACGGCGAACACTGAAGCTTTCTTT. This sequence encodes CASSDPGTANTEAFF.

This clonotype was detected many times. The chain is built from TRBV3-1 and TRBJ2-5; D possibly corresponds to TRBD1 (5 bases). The CDR3 has 14 residues. Deletions cut 4 bases from V and 2 bases from J, with 11 bases between. From germline, CDR1 is LGHDT and CDR2 YNNKEL (reference sequence). The CDR3 reads CASSPRAGQETQYF. The CDR3, as DNA: TGTGCCAGCAGCCCCCGGGCAGGGCAAGAGACCCAGTACTTC.

This clonotype has at least ten counts. The chain couples TRBV12-3 or TRBV12-4 to TRBJ1-1; D uncertain. The CDR3 has 13 amino acids. Trimming took off 11 bases at V and 0 bases at J, with 13 bases between the two ends. The CDR3 DNA is TGTGCCTCAGACTCCAATCTGAACACTGAAGCTTTCTTT. Its translation is CASDSNLNTEAFF.